This T cell receptor beta chain was profiled in a study of control samples from healthy donors and cancer patients (dated by TCRdb to the early 2020s). About this clone itself: Its cognate antigen has yet to be identified. Base qualities were left out, and no much larger clone turns up one base away.

Libraries were made using the immunoSEQ multiplex PCR assay. Drawn from immuneACCESS, this table holds only the in-frame rearrangements with V and J called that TCRdb kept. Clones are partly lost; checked studies trace under half to an unresolved V gene and leave the rest unexplained. This sample holds around 77,000 clones; almost 95% were observed only once. The ten largest make up about 5% of the sample. Based on the germline V gene, the CDR1 and CDR2 sequences are KGHSH and LQKENI. The cysteine opens and the phenylalanine closes a CDR3 of 13 amino acids. Kept here is only the CDR3 DNA, which spans 39 bases and is read in frame from base 1. The junction carries 6 bases between V and J, which are trimmed by 3 bases and 1 base respectively.

This TCR was sampled from a woman aged 55-70 years in good health. Source material: blood. This chain is built from TRBV18 and TRBJ2-5; no D segment can be confidently identified. This receptor carries the CDR3 CASSPGPQETQYF. Here is the DNA: TGTGCCAGCTCACCGGGTCCCCAAGAGACCCAGTACTTC.